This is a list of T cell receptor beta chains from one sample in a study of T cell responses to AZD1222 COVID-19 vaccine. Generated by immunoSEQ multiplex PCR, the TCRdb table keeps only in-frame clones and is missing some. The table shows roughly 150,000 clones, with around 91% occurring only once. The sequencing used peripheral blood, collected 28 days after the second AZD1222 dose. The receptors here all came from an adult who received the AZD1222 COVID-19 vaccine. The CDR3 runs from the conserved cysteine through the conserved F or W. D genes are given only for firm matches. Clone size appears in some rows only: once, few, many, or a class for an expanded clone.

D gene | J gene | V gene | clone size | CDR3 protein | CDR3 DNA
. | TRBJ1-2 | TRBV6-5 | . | CAIYGGANYGYTF | TGTGCCATCTACGGAGGAGCTAACTATGGCTACACCTTC
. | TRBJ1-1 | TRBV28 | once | CASSRSYLGRANTEAFF | TGTGCCAGCAGTCGTAGTTACCTGGGCAGGGCGAACACTGAAGCTTTCTTT
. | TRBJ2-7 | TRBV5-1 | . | CASSLTTNYEQYF | TGCGCCAGCAGCTTGACGACAAACTACGAGCAGTACTTC
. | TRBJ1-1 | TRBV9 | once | CASSPRQTHNTEAFF | TGTGCCAGCAGCCCCCGCCAGACCCATAACACTGAAGCTTTCTTT
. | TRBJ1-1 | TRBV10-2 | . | CASSGGAEAFF | TGCGCCAGCAGTGGAGGGGCTGAAGCTTTCTTT
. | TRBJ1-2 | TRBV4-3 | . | CASSQARGLRGYTF | TGCGCCAGCAGCCAAGCTCGGGGGCTACGTGGCTACACCTTC
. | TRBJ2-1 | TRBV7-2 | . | CASSLGGRGNEQFF | TGTGCCAGCAGCTTAGGGGGGCGCGGCAATGAGCAGTTCTTC
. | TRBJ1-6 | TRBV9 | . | CASSVGSGANSPLHF | TGTGCCAGCAGCGTAGGGTCAGGGGCGAATTCACCCCTCCACTTT
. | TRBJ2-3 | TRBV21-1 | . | CASSHPRTGGPDTQYF | TGTGCCAGCAGCCACCCCAGGACAGGAGGGCCAGATACGCAGTATTTT
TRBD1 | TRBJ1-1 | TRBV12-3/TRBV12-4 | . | CASSLGQLTEAFF | TGTGCCAGCAGTTTGGGACAGCTCACTGAAGCTTTCTTT
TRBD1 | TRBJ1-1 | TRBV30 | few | CAYDRGGGTEAFF | TGTGCCTACGACAGGGGAGGAGGCACTGAAGCTTTCTTT
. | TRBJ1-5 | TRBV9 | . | CASSVGGGANQPQHF | TGTGCCAGCAGCGTAGGAGGGGGGGCCAATCAGCCCCAGCATTTT
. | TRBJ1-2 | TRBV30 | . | CAWKAWDNNYGYTF | TGTGCCTGGAAGGCGTGGGATAATAACTATGGCTACACCTTC
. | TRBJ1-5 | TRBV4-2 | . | CASSQDRYSNQPQHF | TGTGCCAGCAGCCAAGACCGGTATAGCAATCAGCCCCAGCATTTT
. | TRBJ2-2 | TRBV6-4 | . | CASSASSTGELFF | TGTGCCAGCAGTGCCTCCAGCACCGGGGAGCTGTTTTTT